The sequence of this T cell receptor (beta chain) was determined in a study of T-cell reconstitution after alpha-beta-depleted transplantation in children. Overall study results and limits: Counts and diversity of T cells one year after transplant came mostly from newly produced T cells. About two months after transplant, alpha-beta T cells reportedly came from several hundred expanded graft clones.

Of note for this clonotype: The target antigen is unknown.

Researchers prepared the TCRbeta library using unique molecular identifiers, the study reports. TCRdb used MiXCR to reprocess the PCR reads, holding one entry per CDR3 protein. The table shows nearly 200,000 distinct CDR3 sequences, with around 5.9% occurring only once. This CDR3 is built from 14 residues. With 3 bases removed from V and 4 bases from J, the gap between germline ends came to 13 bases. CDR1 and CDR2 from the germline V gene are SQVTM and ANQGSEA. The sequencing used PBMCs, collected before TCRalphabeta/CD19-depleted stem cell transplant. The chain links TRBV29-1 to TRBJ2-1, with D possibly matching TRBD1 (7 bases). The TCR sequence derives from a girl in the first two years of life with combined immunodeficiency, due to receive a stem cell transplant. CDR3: CSVEEGAGYNEQFF. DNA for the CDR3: TGCAGCGTTGAGGAGGGGGCCGGATACAATGAGCAGTTCTTC.